This T cell receptor beta chain originates from a study of blood T cell repertoires in COVID-19. Across the study: Some COVID-19 samples were acute and others convalescent; all came from the United States, Italy and Spain. In each case, the material was cDNA or gDNA derived from T cells, B-cell-depleted T cells, or PBMCs.

Per the original methods: Amplification from reference gene primers served as the basis for estimated nucleated cell counts. The table came from immunoSEQ multiplex PCR; TCRdb's copy has only in-frame clones and leaves some out. Clone size and V and J calls were adopted from that table, with D and trimming inferred from the DNA. The repertoire holds roughly 200,000 clones, around 86% seen once, with over 3% in the top ten. This CDR3 is 13 amino acids long. Trimming removed 1 base from V and 1 base from J, with 7 bases in between. Germline assignment: CDR1 GTSNPN and CDR2 SVGIG (reference sequence). Those who participated ranged in age from roughly 18 to 89 years and resided in about two dozen US areas. This clone was observed a single time.

This chain joins TRBV30 and TRBJ1-2; perhaps TRBD1 as D (6 bases). Sequencing was performed on PBMCs or T cells enriched from blood (not recorded which). The clonotype originates from a woman in her forties with acute COVID-19. The CDR3 sequence: CAWSEDSNYGYTF. CDR3 coding DNA: TGTGCCTGGAGTGAGGACAGTAACTATGGCTACACCTTC.